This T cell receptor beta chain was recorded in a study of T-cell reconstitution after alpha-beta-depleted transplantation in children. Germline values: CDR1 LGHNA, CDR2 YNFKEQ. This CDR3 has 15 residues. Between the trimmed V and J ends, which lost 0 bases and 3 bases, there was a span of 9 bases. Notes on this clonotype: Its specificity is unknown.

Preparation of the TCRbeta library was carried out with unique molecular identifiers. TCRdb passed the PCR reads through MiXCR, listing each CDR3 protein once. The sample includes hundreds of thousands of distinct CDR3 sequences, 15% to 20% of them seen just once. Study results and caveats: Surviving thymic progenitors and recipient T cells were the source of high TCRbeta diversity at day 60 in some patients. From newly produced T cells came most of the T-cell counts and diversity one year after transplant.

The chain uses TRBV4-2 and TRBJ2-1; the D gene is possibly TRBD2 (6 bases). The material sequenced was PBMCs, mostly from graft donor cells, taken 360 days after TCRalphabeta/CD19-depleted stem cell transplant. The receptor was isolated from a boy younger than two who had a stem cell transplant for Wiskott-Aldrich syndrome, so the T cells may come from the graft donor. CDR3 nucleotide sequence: TGTGCCAGCAGCCAAGAACTAGCAAGCTACAATGAGCAGTTCTTC. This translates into CASSQELASYNEQFF.